There are a few counts of the clone carrying this TCR beta chain. Its target is unknown. The sample comes from a study of response to subunit inactivated influenza vaccine. Study conclusions and caveats: The authors suggested that few new T cells are recruited per seasonal influenza vaccination.

Via MiXCR, TCRdb re-called the RT-PCR reads, giving one row per CDR3 protein. The sample has about 780,000 distinct CDR3 sequences; roughly 18% are singletons. J was trimmed by 8 bases and V by 5 bases; bases with no gene match: 3. This CDR3 is built from 14 residues. CDR1 is SEHNR, CDR2 FQNEAQ, per germline (reference sequence). The V gene is TRBV7-9, the J gene TRBJ2-1; 13 nucleotides line up with TRBD2. The sequencing here drew on PBMCs from blood, taken 4 to 6 days after vaccination. The TCR originated in a man aged 50 to 59 who received an inactivated influenza vaccine. The CDR3 nucleotides read TGTGCCAGCAGCAGGACTAGCGGGGGTTATGAGCAGTTCTTC. Translation gives CASSRTSGGYEQFF.